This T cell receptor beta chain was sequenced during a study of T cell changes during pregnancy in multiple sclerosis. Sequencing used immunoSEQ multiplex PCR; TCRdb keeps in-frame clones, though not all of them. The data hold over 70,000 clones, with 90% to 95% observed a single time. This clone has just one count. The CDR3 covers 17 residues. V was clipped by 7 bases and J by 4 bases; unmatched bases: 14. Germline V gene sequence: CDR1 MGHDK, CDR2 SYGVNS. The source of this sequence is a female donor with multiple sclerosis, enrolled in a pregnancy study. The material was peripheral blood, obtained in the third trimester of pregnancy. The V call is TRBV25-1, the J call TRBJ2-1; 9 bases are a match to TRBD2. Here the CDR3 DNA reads TGTGCCAGCATCGGGATAGGGCGGGAGGGCCTTTACAATGAGCAGTTCTTC. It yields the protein CASIGIGREGLYNEQFF. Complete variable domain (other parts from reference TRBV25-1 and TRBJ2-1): EADIYQTPRYLVIGTGKKITLECSQTMGHDKMYWYQQDPGMELHLIHYSYGVNSTEKGDLSSESTVSRIRTEHFPLTLESARPSHTSQYLCASIGIGREGLYNEQFFGPGTRLTVL.